This TCR beta chain was found in a study of shared clonotypes between healthy human individuals. Points from the study as a whole: Genetic and exposure-history diversity was limited by the small donor number. Clonotypes not shared had lower generation probabilities than those common to all four donors.

Profiling relied on immunoSEQ multiplex PCR, and the TCRdb table lists in-frame clones only, not all of them. In the table there are some 1.5 million clones, 95% to 99% of which are singletons. On this clone: Antigen: not known.

Germline trimming cut 6 bases from V and 1 base from J; bases unmatched to any gene: 11. The length of the CDR3 is 16 residues. Per germline, CDR1 MGHDK and CDR2 SYGVNS. The sample consisted of naive CD4+ T cells sorted from blood. Indicated subset: CD45RA+ positively selected. This clonotype originated in a man between 25 and 39 years old in good health. The rearrangement links TRBV25-1 to TRBJ1-1, with 7 positions matching TRBD1. CDR3 in amino acids: CASSRSGGLGNTEAFF. Here the CDR3 DNA reads TGTGCCAGCAGCCGGTCAGGGGGGCTAGGGAACACTGAAGCTTTCTTT.